This paragraph covers one T cell receptor (beta chain) sequence. This sample was included in a study of T cell changes during pregnancy in multiple sclerosis. Only in-frame clones appear in the TCRdb table, and some are missing; sequencing was by immunoSEQ multiplex PCR. The data show about 44,000 clones, approximately 96% seen once. This CDR3 is built from 16 residues. Trimming shortened V by 1 base and J by 5 bases, and 16 bases separated the two germline ends. Germline CDR1 reads SGHRS; CDR2 reads YFSETQ. This chain uses TRBV5-1 with TRBJ1-5, with D maybe TRBD1 (5 bases). The TCR comes from a female donor with multiple sclerosis, enrolled in a pregnancy study. Sample: peripheral blood, taken in the second trimester of pregnancy. For the CDR3, the DNA is TGCGCCAGCAGCTTGCCCAGGGAAAGGGTCGATCAGCCCCAGCATTTT. Protein product: CASSLPRERVDQPQHF.